This paragraph covers one T cell receptor beta chain sequence. The CDR3 spans 14 residues. Trimming stripped 4 bases from V and 8 bases from J, with 14 bases between. In germline, CDR1 is MDHEN, CDR2 SYDVKM. This record belongs to a study of T-cell memory formation after mild COVID-19. TCRdb re-called the 5' RACE reads through MiXCR, storing one row per CDR3 protein. The sample carries about 110,000 distinct CDR3 sequences, 15% to 20% recorded once. Specimen: PBMCs or a T cell subset sorted from them (not recorded which). The sequence was obtained from a man aged 18 to 35 who had mild COVID-19 (a few samples of this study predate the infection). Cell type and time point are not known. This chain links TRBV28 with TRBJ1-4; D is unresolved. The CDR3 DNA reads TGTGCCAGCAGTTCTGCCGGGAAGAAGGAAAAACTGTTTTTT. Its protein product is CASSSAGKKEKLFF.